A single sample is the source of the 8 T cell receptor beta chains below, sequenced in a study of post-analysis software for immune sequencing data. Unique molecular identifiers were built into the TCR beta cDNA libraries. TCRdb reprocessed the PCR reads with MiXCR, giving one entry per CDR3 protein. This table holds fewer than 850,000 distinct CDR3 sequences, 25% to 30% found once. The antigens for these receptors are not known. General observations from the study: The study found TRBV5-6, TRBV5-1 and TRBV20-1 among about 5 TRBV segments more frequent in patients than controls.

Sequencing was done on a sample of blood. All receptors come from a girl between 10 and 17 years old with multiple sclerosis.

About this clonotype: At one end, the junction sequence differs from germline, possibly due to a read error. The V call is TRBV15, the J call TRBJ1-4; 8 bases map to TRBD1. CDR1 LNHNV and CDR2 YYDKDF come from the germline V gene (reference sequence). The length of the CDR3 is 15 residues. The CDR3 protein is CATSSGGRGREKRFF. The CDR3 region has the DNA TGTGCCACCAGCAGTGGGGGCAGGGGGCGAGAAAAACGGTTTTTT.

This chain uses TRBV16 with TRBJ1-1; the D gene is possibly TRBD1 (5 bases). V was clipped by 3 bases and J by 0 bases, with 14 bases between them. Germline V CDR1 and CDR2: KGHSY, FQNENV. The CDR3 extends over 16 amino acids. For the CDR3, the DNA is TGTGCCAGCAGCCACCCCCGAGGGGCGGTGAACACTGAAGCTTTCTTT. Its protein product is CASSHPRGAVNTEAFF.

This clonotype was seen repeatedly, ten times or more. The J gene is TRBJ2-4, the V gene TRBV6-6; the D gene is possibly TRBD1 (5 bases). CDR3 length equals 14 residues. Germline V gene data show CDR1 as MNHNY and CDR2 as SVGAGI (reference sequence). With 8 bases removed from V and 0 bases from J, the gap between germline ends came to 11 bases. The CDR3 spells CASQAGAAKNIQYF. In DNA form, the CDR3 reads TGTGCCAGCCAAGCTGGGGCAGCCAAAAACATTCAGTACTTC.

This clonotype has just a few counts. CDR3 amino acids: CASSFVQGVASGANVLTF. DNA for the CDR3: TGCGCCAGCAGCTTCGTCCAGGGGGTAGCATCTGGGGCCAACGTCCTGACTTTC. The V and J genes are TRBV5-1 and TRBJ2-6, with 7 positions matching TRBD1. Per germline, CDR1 SGHRS and CDR2 YFSETQ. CDR3 length equals 18 residues. V trimming: 2 bases; J trimming: 1 base; junction bases outside the gene matches: 9.

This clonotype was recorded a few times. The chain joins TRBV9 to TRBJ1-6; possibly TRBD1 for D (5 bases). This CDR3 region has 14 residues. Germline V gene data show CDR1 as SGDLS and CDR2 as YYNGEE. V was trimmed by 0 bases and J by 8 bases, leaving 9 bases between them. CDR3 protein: CASSVATEDSPLHF. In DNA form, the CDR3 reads TGTGCCAGCAGCGTAGCGACAGAGGATTCACCCCTCCACTTT.

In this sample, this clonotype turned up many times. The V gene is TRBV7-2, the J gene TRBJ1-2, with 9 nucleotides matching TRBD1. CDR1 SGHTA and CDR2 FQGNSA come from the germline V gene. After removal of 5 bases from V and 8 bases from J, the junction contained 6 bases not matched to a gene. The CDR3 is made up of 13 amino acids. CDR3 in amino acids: CASSPGTGRGYTF. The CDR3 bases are TGTGCCAGCAGCCCTGGGACAGGGAGGGGCTACACCTTC.

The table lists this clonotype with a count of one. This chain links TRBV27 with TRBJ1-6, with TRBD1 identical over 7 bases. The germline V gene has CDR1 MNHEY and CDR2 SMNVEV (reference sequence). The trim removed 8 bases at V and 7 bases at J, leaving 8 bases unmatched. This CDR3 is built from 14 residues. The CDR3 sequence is CASAYRGDNSPLHF. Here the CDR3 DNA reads TGTGCCAGCGCCTACAGGGGAGACAATTCACCCCTCCACTTT.

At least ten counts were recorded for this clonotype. The CDR3 sequence is CASSRLAGFGDTQYF. The CDR3 DNA is TGTGCCAGCAGCCGACTAGCGGGATTCGGAGATACGCAGTATTTT. The chain recombines TRBV7-2 with TRBJ2-3; 11 nucleotides line up with TRBD2. This CDR3 is built from 15 residues. Trimming at V came to 5 bases and at J to 5 bases, leaving 6 bases not matched to a gene. The germline V gene encodes CDR1 SGHTA and CDR2 FQGNSA. The full variable domain, with the rest looked up from reference TRBV7-2 and TRBJ2-3, is GAGVSQSPSNKVTEKGKDVELRCDPISGHTALYWYRQSLGQGLEFLIYFQGNSAPDKSGLPSDRFSAERTGGSVSTLTIQRTQQEDSAVYLCASSRLAGFGDTQYFGPGTRLTVL.